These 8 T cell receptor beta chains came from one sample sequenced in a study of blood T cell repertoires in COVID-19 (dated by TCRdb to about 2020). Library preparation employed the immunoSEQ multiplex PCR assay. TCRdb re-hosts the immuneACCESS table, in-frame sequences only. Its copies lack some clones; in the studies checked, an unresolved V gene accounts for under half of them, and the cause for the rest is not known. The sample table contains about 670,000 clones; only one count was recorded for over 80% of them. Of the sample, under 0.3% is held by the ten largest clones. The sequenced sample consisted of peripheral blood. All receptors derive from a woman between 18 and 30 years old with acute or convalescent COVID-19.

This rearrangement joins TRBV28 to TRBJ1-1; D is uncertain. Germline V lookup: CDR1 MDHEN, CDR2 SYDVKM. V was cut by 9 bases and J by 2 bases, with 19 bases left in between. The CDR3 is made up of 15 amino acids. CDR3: CASNGPGEINTEAFF. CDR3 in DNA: TGTGCCAGTAACGGCCCCGGGGAGATTAACACTGAAGCTTTCTTT.

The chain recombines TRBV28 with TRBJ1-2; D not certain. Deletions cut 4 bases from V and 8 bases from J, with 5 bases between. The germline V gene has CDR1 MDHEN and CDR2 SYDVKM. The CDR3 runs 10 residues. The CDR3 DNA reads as TGTGCCAGCAGTTCGAGAGGCTACACCTTC. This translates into CASSSRGYTF.

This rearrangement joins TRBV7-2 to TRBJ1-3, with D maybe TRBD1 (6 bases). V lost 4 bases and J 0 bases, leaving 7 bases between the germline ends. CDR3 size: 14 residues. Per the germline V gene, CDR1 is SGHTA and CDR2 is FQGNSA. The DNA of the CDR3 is TGTGCCAGCAGCTCAGGGGACTCTGGAAACACCATATATTTT. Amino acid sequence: CASSSGDSGNTIYF.

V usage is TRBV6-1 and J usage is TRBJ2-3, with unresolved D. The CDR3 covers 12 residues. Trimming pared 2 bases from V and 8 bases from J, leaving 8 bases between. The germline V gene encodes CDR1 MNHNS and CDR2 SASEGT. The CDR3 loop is CASSELSRTQYF. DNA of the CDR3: TGTGCCAGCAGTGAATTATCCCGTACGCAGTATTTT.

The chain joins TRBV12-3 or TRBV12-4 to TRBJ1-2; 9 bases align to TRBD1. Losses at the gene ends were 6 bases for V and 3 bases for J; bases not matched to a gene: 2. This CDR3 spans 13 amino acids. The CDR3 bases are TGTGCCAGCAGCAGGGACAGGGACTATGGCTACACCTTC. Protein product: CASSRDRDYGYTF.

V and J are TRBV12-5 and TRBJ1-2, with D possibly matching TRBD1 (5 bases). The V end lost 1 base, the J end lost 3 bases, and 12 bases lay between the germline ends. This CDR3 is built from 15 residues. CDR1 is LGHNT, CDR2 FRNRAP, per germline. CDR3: CASGLAWGRHYGYTF. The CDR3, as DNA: TGTGCTAGTGGTTTGGCTTGGGGCAGACACTATGGCTACACCTTC. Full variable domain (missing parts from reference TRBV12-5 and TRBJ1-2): DARVTQTPRHKVTEMGQEVTMRCQPILGHNTVFWYRQTMMQGLELLAYFRNRAPLDDSGMPKDRFSAEMPDATLATLKIQPSEPRDSAVYFCASGLAWGRHYGYTFGSGTRLTVV.

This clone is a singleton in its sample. CDR3 in DNA: TGTGCCAGCAGCGCGACAGGGGGCTTGACTGAAGCTTTCTTT. This sequence encodes CASSATGGLTEAFF. This chain uses TRBV7-2 with TRBJ1-1; 10 nucleotides align to TRBD1. Trimming at V came to 5 bases and at J to 5 bases, leaving 5 bases not matched to a gene. Looked up from germline, CDR1 is SGHTA and CDR2 is FQGNSA. CDR3 length equals 14 residues.

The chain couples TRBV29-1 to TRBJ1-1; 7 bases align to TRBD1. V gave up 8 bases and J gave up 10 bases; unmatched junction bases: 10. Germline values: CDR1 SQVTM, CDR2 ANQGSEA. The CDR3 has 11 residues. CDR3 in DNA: TGCAGCTATGATCAGGGGGTCGGAGCTTTCTTT. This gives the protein CSYDQGVGAFF.